This TCR beta chain is from a study of a mutant IDH1 vaccine in newly diagnosed glioma. Whole-study context: Patients were started on vaccination 4-6 weeks after radiotherapy alone, or with temozolomide cycles. Earlier care involved radiotherapy, temozolomide, or both, and the majority received both. Study-level points and caveats: Changes in the top peripheral T cell clonotypes seemingly had no bearing on pseudoprogression.

The CDR3 totals 15 residues. CDR1 SGHTA and CDR2 FQGNSA come from the germline V gene. V lost 1 base, J lost 3 bases, and 13 bases lay in between. The repertoire was sequenced with immunoSEQ multiplex PCR; TCRdb's copy has only in-frame clones and lacks some. The sample contains tens of thousands of clones, roughly 76% of which appear only once. Time point denoted: week 35, safety follow-up. With topical imiquimod, each dose of the vaccine consisted of 300 ug of mutant IDH1 20-mer peptide. With regard to this clone: The antigen remains undetermined.

The receptor comes from a man in his forties with glioma. This sequence joins TRBV7-2 and TRBJ2-7; TRBD1 or TRBD2 may be the D gene (6 bases each). This material consisted of PBMCs, taken from a glioma patient whose treatment included an IDH1 peptide vaccine. The DNA for the CDR3 is TGTGCCAGCAGCTTAGGTGGGGGGCCCTACTACGAGCAGTACTTC. It codes for CASSLGGGPYYEQYF.